These 31 T cell receptor beta chains were sequenced from one sample in a study of blood T cell repertoires in COVID-19. Repertoires were generated with immunoSEQ multiplex PCR, while TCRdb's copy carries only in-frame clones and drops some. Of 90,000 to 150,000 clones listed, approximately 80% are singletons. Sequenced sample: peripheral blood. Receptor source: a man aged 65 to 85 with acute or convalescent COVID-19.

The chain employs TRBV11-2 and TRBJ2-5, with 15 bases lining up with TRBD2. Germline CDR1 SGHAT, CDR2 FQNNGV. J gave up 2 bases and V 6 bases, and 10 bases lay outside the gene matches. The CDR3 runs 18 residues. The CDR3 DNA sequence: TGTGCCAGCAGTCTGGGACTAGCGGGGGGCAGATTGCAAGAGACCCAGTACTTC. Translating it yields CASSLGLAGGRLQETQYF.

CDR3 in DNA: TGTGCCACCAGCAGAGGAGGGCTAGGGGGTTCGACCTACGAGCAGTACTTC. It specifies CATSRGGLGGSTYEQYF. V is TRBV15 and J is TRBJ2-7; TRBD1 is a possible D gene (6 bases). V was pared by 1 base and J by 2 bases, with 18 bases between. Germline V gene sequence: CDR1 LNHNV, CDR2 YYDKDF (reference sequence). This CDR3 is 17 amino acids long.

The V gene is TRBV5-4, the J gene TRBJ2-7; the match to TRBD1 covers 8 bases. With 2 bases clipped from V and 2 bases from J, the junction kept 0 bases outside the gene matches. This CDR3 contains 13 residues. Per the germline V gene, CDR1 is SGHNT and CDR2 is YYREEE (reference sequence). CDR3 residues: CASSLQGAYEQYF. CDR3 bases: TGTGCCAGCAGCTTACAGGGGGCCTACGAGCAGTACTTC.

The chain links TRBV5-1 to TRBJ2-5, with D perhaps matching TRBD1 (5 bases). This CDR3 comprises 14 residues. Deletions cut 4 bases from V and 0 bases from J, with 10 bases between. From germline, CDR1 is SGHRS and CDR2 YFSETQ. Written as DNA, the CDR3 is TGCGCCAGCAGCGTCCGACAGTACCAAGAGACCCAGTACTTC. It encodes CASSVRQYQETQYF.

CDR3 loop: CASSRSTAGGEGGYTF. The CDR3 DNA is TGTGCCAGCTCACGATCTACCGCAGGGGGCGAGGGCGGCTACACCTTC. This chain connects TRBV6-6 to TRBJ1-2; 8 bases match TRBD1. Trimming took 8 bases from V and 8 from J; bases not matched to a gene: 19. This CDR3 comprises 16 residues. Germline V gene data show CDR1 as MNHNY and CDR2 as SVGAGI (reference sequence).

This chain connects TRBV6-2 or TRBV6-3 to TRBJ2-5; 13 bases line up with TRBD2. CDR3 length: 18 amino acids. The germline gives CDR1 MNHEY, CDR2 SVGEGT. V trimming: 4 bases; J trimming: 3 bases; junction bases outside the gene matches: 11. The CDR3 spells CASSFGTSGASGEETQYF. The CDR3 DNA sequence: TGTGCCAGCAGTTTCGGGACTAGCGGGGCCAGCGGGGAAGAGACCCAGTACTTC.

This clone was recorded only once. This rearrangement joins TRBV2 to TRBJ1-2, with D unresolved. The CDR3 is 15 amino acids. V was shortened by 5 bases and J by 8 bases, with 21 bases between the two germline ends. Per the germline V gene, CDR1 is SNHLY and CDR2 is FYNNEI. DNA for the CDR3: TGTGCCAGCAGTCCCCGGTTAGAAGCCCCTTCGGGCTACACCTTC. Protein: CASSPRLEAPSGYTF.

This clone was detected only a few times. The rearrangement links TRBV29-1 to TRBJ1-1; D possibly corresponds to TRBD1 (5 bases). CDR1 and CDR2 (germline): SQVTM, ANQGSEA. With 6 bases removed from V and 1 base from J, the gap between germline ends came to 18 bases. The CDR3 is 15 residues long. CDR3 DNA: TGCAGCGTCGTAAACTATGGGGGGGGGAACACTGAAGCTTTCTTT. It translates to CSVVNYGGGNTEAFF.

For this clone: Distinct nucleotide sequences in the sample also encode this CDR3. This sequence joins TRBV12-3 or TRBV12-4 and TRBJ1-1; no reliable D call. The CDR3 consists of 13 residues. V gave up 6 bases and J gave up 5 bases, with 13 bases separating them. The CDR3: CASRPLTGTEAFF. The DNA for the CDR3 is TGTGCCAGCAGGCCTCTGACTGGAACTGAAGCTTTCTTT.

This chain links TRBV11-1 with TRBJ1-6; 8 positions match TRBD1. CDR1 is SGHAT, CDR2 FQDESV, per germline (reference sequence). The trim removed 3 bases at V and 10 bases at J, leaving 5 bases unmatched. The CDR3 covers 14 residues. CDR3 DNA sequence: TGTGCCAGCAGCTTCGGACAGGGCGAGTCACCCCTCCACTTT. Its translation: CASSFGQGESPLHF.

The chain couples TRBV5-6 to TRBJ2-7; unclear D gene. The germline CDR1 and CDR2 sequences are SGHDT and YYEEEE. Trimming cost V 0 bases and J 3 bases, with 4 bases left between them. The CDR3 sequence is 12 residues long. The CDR3 spells CASSLALYEQYF. The DNA for the CDR3 is TGTGCCAGCAGCTTGGCCCTCTACGAGCAGTACTTC.

This chain connects TRBV9 to TRBJ2-1; 14 nucleotides agree with TRBD2. Germline CDR1 is SGDLS and CDR2 is YYNGEE. The CDR3 consists of 15 residues. After removal of 4 bases from V and 8 bases from J, the junction contained 5 bases not matched to a gene. This CDR3 reads CASSQGLAGADEQFF. The DNA of the CDR3 is TGTGCCAGCAGCCAGGGACTAGCGGGGGCAGATGAGCAGTTCTTC. The full variable domain, completed using reference TRBV9 and TRBJ2-1, is DSGVTQTPKHLITATGQRVTLRCSPRSGDLSVYWYQQSLDQGLQFLIQYYNGEERAKGNILERFSAQQFPDLHSELNLSSLELGDSALYFCASSQGLAGADEQFFGPGTRLTVL.

This clone was recorded a few times. The junction departs from germline at one end; a sequencing error may be responsible. V gene TRBV5-1 combines with J gene TRBJ2-7; TRBD2 agrees at 7 bases. The CDR3 covers 15 residues. Germline CDR1 and CDR2: SGHRS and YFSETQ. The CDR3 here is CASGLGGRVSYEQYF. CDR3 DNA sequence: TGCGCCAGCGGCTTGGGCGGGAGAGTATCCTACGAGCAGTACTTC. Supplemented by reference TRBV5-1 and TRBJ2-7, the full variable domain reads KAGVTQTPRYLIKTRGQQVTLSCSPISGHRSVSWYQQTPGQGLQFLFEYFSETQRNKGNFPGRFSGRQFSNSRSEMNVSTLELGDSALYLCASGLGGRVSYEQYFGPGTRLTVT.

The rearrangement uses TRBV5-1 and TRBJ2-1, with D possibly TRBD2 on 5 matching bases. V was shortened by 6 bases and J by 0 bases, with 13 bases between the two germline ends. The CDR3 consists of 15 residues. CDR1 and CDR2 from the germline V gene are SGHRS and YFSETQ. CDR3: CASNVLGSSYNEQFF. As DNA, the CDR3 is TGCGCCAGCAACGTATTGGGGAGCTCCTACAATGAGCAGTTCTTC.

DNA for the CDR3: TGTGCCAGCAGTTTGGCCGACGTGGAGGGCGGCGGGGAGCTGTTTTTT. Its protein product is CASSLADVEGGGELFF. The chain combines TRBV27 with TRBJ2-2; D is possibly TRBD2 (6 bases). Per germline, CDR1 MNHEY and CDR2 SMNVEV (reference sequence). The ends were cut back, 3 bases at V and 7 bases at J, with 18 bases in the middle. The CDR3 consists of 16 residues.

This clone was seen once. The chain recombines TRBV7-2 with TRBJ2-1; perhaps TRBD2 as D (5 bases). In germline, CDR1 is SGHTA, CDR2 FQGNSA. CDR3 size: 13 residues. V was trimmed by 1 base and J by 14 bases, leaving 15 bases between them. The CDR3 here is CASSLDYPGIKFF. For the CDR3, the DNA is TGTGCCAGCAGCTTAGATTACCCCGGGATAAAGTTCTTC. Using reference TRBV7-2 and TRBJ2-1 for the parts outside the CDR3, the full variable domain is GAGVSQSPSNKVTEKGKDVELRCDPISGHTALYWYRQSLGQGLEFLIYFQGNSAPDKSGLPSDRFSAERTGGSVSTLTIQRTQQEDSAVYLCASSLDYPGIKFFGPGTRLTVL.

The CDR3 region is CASSLGLATQETQYF. CDR3 DNA sequence: TGTGCCAGCAGCTTGGGACTAGCGACACAAGAGACCCAGTACTTC. The chain couples TRBV5-4 to TRBJ2-5, with 8 bases aligning to TRBD2. This CDR3 has 15 residues. J was trimmed by 2 bases and V by 0 bases; bases with no gene match: 3. The germline CDR1 and CDR2 sequences are SGHNT and YYREEE (reference sequence).

This chain links TRBV5-1 with TRBJ1-1; 7 positions match TRBD1. CDR3 length equals 14 residues. V lost 3 bases to trimming and J lost 4 bases; unmatched junction nucleotides: 6. Germline CDR1 is SGHRS and CDR2 is YFSETQ. In nucleotides, the CDR3 is TGCGCCAGCAGCTCCAAGGGGGCAGGCACTGAAGCTTTCTTT. Residues: CASSSKGAGTEAFF. The variable domain in full, with the rest retrieved from reference TRBV5-1 and TRBJ1-1, is KAGVTQTPRYLIKTRGQQVTLSCSPISGHRSVSWYQQTPGQGLQFLFEYFSETQRNKGNFPGRFSGRQFSNSRSEMNVSTLELGDSALYLCASSSKGAGTEAFFGQGTRLTVV.

The chain is built from TRBV20-1 and TRBJ2-5; the D is unclear. CDR1 is DFQATT and CDR2 is SNEGSKA in the germline V gene (reference sequence). V was pared by 4 bases and J by 5 bases, with 5 bases between. The CDR3 covers 10 residues. CDR3 sequence reads: CSAMRETQYF. CDR3 sequence (DNA): TGCAGTGCTATGAGGGAGACCCAGTACTTC.

V and J are TRBV2 and TRBJ2-5; a possible D gene is TRBD2 (6 bases). The germline gives CDR1 SNHLY, CDR2 FYNNEI. CDR3 size: 13 residues. Trimming took off 1 base at V and 4 bases at J, with 7 bases between the two ends. CDR3 nucleotides: TGTGCCAGCAGTGAAGTGGAGGGAGAGACCCAGTACTTC. It encodes CASSEVEGETQYF.

This sequence joins TRBV19 and TRBJ2-5, with 13 positions matching TRBD2. The CDR3 has 16 amino acids. Trimming took 3 bases from V and 3 from J; bases not matched to a gene: 4. The germline gives CDR1 LNHDA, CDR2 SQIVND (reference sequence). The CDR3, as DNA: TGTGCCAGTAGTATCCTGACTAGCGGGAGGAAAGAGACCCAGTACTTC. It translates to CASSILTSGRKETQYF.

The chain joins TRBV5-1 to TRBJ1-1; D is ambiguous. This CDR3 region has 13 residues. Germline V CDR1 and CDR2: SGHRS, YFSETQ. The V end was cut by 3 bases, the J end by 1 base, with 7 bases between. The CDR3 here is CASSSGQNTEAFF. CDR3 nucleotide sequence: TGCGCCAGCAGCTCGGGTCAGAACACTGAAGCTTTCTTT.

J is TRBJ1-6 and V is TRBV7-2; D possibly corresponds to TRBD1 (5 bases). Trimming shortened V by 3 bases and J by 0 bases, and 12 bases separated the two germline ends. The CDR3 totals 17 residues. CDR1 and CDR2 from the germline V gene are SGHTA and FQGNSA. The CDR3 sequence: CASSFGGTNSYNSPLHF. The CDR3 DNA follows: TGTGCCAGCAGCTTTGGCGGGACGAACTCCTATAATTCACCCCTCCACTTT.

In its sample, this clone was seen a few times. The chain carries TRBV11-2 and TRBJ2-5; the D gene is possibly TRBD1 (5 bases). The V and J ends lost 1 base and 2 bases respectively, with 11 bases between them. This CDR3 has 15 residues. Germline-derived CDR1 and CDR2 are SGHAT and FQNNGV. The CDR3 is CASSLVVTDQETQYF. The CDR3 nucleotides read TGTGCCAGCAGCTTAGTTGTGACAGATCAAGAGACCCAGTACTTC.

V is TRBV4-3 and J is TRBJ2-2; D perhaps matches TRBD2 (5 bases). This CDR3 is 17 amino acids long. V lost 3 bases and J lost 3, with 17 bases in between. CDR1 is LGHNA and CDR2 is YSLEER in the germline V gene. The CDR3 reads CASSHRDLPGDTGELFF. As DNA, the CDR3 is TGCGCCAGCAGCCATCGTGACCTACCCGGGGACACCGGGGAGCTGTTTTTT.

This chain uses TRBV5-4 with TRBJ2-7; the D gene is possibly TRBD2 (7 bases). This CDR3 is 13 amino acids long. Germline V gives CDR1 SGHNT, CDR2 YYREEE (reference sequence). Trimming shortened V by 0 bases and J by 6 bases, and 10 bases separated the two germline ends. The CDR3 nucleotides are TGTGCCAGCAGCTTGGAGGGGGGGTCCGAGCAGTACTTC. This encodes CASSLEGGSEQYF.

This sequence joins TRBV6-2 or TRBV6-3 and TRBJ1-1; the D is unclear. Trimming took 4 bases from V and 3 from J, leaving 3 bases between them. CDR1 and CDR2 from the germline V gene are MNHEY and SVGEGT. The CDR3 extends over 11 amino acids. The CDR3 DNA is TGTGCCAGCAGTTTATACACTGAAGCTTTCTTT. It encodes CASSLYTEAFF.

The chain recombines TRBV7-9 with TRBJ1-4, with 8 bases lining up with TRBD1. This CDR3 contains 13 residues. Trimming removed 5 bases from V and 7 bases from J; junction bases left unmatched: 3. Germline assignment: CDR1 SEHNR and CDR2 FQNEAQ (reference sequence). The CDR3, as DNA: TGTGCCAGCAGCAAAGGACAGGGTGAAAAACTGTTTTTT. Protein: CASSKGQGEKLFF.

This clone appeared a single time. J is TRBJ1-1 and V is TRBV7-2, with D maybe TRBD1 (5 bases). Germline loops: CDR1 SGHTA, CDR2 FQGNSA. The CDR3 is made up of 14 amino acids. Trimming pared 9 bases from V and 1 base from J, leaving 15 bases between. This CDR3 is CASTQGAENTEAFF. The CDR3, as DNA: TGTGCCAGTACGCAGGGTGCCGAGAACACTGAAGCTTTCTTT.

The J gene is TRBJ2-7, the V gene TRBV7-8; a weak D match, TRBD2 (6 bases). Germline loops: CDR1 SGHVS, CDR2 FQNEAQ. CDR3 size: 13 residues. V lost 5 bases to trimming and J lost 4 bases, with 12 bases between them. Here the CDR3 DNA reads TGTGCCAGCAGCCGCGGGGTGGCGTACGAGCAGTACTTC. Its protein is CASSRGVAYEQYF.

The chain links TRBV9 to TRBJ2-3, with 10 bases identical to TRBD2. From germline, CDR1 is SGDLS and CDR2 YYNGEE. J was trimmed by 0 bases and V by 4 bases; bases with no gene match: 8. This CDR3 comprises 17 residues. The CDR3 region is CASSLSGRILSTDTQYF. CDR3 coding DNA: TGTGCCAGCAGCCTTAGCGGGAGGATCCTAAGCACAGATACGCAGTATTTT.